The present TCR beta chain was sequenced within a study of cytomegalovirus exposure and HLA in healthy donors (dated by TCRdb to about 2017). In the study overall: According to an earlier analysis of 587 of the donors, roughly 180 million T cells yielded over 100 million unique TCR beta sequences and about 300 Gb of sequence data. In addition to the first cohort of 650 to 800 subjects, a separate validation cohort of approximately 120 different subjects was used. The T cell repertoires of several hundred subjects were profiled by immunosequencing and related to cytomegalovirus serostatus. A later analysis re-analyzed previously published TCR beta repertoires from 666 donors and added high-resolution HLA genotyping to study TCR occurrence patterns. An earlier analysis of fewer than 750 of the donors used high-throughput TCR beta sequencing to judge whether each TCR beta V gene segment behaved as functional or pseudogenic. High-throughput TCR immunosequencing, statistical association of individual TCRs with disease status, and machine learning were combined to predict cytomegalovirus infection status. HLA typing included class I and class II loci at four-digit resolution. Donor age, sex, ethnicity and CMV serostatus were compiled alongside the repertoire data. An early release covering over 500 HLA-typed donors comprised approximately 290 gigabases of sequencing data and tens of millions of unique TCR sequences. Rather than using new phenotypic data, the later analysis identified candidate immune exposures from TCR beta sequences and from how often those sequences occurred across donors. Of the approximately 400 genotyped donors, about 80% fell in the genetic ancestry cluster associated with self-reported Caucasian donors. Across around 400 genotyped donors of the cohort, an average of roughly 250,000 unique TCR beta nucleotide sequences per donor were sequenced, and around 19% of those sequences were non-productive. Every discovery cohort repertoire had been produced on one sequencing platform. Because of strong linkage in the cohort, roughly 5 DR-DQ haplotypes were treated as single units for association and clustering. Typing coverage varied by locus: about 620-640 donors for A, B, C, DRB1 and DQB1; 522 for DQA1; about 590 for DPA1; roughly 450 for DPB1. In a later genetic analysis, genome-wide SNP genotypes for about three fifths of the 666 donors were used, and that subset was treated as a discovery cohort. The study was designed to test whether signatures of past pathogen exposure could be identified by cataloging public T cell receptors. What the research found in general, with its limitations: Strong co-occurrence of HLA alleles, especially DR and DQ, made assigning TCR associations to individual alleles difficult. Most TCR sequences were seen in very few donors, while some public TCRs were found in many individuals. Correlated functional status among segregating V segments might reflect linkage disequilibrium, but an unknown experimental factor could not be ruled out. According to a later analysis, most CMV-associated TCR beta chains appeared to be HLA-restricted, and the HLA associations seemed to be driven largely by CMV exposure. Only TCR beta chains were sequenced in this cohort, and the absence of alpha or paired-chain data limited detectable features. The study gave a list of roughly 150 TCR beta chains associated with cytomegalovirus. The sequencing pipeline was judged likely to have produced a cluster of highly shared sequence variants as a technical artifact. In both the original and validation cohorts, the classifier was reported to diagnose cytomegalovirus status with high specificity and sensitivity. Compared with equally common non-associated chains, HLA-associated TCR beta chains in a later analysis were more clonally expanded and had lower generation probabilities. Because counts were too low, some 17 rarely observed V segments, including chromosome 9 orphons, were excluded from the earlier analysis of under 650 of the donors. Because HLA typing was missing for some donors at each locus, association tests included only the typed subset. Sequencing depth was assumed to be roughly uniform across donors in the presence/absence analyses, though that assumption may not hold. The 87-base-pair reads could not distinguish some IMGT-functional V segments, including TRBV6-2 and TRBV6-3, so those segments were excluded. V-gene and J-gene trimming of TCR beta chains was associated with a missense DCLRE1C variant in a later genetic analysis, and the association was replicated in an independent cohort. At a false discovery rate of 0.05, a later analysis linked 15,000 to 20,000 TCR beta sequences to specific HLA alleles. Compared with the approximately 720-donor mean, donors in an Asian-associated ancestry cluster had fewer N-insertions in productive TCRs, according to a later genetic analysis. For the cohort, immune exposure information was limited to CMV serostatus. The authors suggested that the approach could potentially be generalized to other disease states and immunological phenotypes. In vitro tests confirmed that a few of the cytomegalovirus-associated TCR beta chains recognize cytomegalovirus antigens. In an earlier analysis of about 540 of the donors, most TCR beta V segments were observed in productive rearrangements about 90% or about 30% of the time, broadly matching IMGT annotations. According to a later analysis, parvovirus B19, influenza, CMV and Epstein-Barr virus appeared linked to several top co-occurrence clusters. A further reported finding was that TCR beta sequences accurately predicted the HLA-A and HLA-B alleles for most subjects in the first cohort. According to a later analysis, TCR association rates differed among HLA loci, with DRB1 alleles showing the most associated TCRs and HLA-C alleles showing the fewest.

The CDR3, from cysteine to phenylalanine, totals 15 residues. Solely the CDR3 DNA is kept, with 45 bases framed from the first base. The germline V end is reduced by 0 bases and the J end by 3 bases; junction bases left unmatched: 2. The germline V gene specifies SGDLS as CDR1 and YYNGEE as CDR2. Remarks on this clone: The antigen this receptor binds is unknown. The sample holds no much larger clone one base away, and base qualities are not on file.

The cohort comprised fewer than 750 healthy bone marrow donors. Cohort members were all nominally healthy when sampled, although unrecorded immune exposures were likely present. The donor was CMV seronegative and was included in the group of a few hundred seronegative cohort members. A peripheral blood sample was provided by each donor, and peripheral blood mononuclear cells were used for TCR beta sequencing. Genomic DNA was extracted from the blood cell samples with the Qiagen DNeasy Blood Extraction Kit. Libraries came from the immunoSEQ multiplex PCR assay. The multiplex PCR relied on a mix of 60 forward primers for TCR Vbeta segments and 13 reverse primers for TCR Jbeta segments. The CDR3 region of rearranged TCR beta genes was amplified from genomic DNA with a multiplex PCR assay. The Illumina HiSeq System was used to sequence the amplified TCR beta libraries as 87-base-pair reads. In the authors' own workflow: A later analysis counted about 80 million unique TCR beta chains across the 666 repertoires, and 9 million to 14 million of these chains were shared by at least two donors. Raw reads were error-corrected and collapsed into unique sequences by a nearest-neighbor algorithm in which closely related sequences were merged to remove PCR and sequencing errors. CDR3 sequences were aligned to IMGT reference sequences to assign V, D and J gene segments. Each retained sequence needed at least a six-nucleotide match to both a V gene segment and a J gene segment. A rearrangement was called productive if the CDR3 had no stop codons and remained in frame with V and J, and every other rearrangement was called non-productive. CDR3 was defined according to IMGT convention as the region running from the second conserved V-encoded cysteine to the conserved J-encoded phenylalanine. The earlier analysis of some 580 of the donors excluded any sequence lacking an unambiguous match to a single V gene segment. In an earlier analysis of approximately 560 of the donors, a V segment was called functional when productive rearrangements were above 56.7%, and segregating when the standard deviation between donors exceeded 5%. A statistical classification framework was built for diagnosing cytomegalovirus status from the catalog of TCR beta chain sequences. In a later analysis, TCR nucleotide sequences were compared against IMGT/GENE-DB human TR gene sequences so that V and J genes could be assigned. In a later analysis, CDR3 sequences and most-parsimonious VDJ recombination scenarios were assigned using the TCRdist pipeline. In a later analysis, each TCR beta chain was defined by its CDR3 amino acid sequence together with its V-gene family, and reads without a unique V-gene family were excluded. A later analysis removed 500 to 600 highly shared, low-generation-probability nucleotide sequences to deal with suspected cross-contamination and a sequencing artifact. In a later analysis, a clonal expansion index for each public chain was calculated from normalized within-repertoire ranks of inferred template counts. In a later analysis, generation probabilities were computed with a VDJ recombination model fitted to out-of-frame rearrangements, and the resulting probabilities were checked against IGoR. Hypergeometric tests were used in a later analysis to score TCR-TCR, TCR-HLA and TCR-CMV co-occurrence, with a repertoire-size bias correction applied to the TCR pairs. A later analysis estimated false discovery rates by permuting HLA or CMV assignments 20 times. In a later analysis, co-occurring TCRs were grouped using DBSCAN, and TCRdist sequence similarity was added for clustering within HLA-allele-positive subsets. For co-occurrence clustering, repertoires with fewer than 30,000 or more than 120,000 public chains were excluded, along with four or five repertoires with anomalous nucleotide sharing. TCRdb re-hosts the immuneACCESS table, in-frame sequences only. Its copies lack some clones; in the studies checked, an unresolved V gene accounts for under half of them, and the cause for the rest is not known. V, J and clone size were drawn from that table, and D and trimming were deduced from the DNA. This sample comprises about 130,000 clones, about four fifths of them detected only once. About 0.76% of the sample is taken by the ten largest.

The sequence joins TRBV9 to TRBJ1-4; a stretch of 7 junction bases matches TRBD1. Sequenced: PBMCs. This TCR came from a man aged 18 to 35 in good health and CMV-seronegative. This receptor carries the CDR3 CASSVGGQPNEKLFF. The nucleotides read TGTGCCAGCAGCGTAGGGGGACAGCCTAATGAAAAACTGTTTTTT.